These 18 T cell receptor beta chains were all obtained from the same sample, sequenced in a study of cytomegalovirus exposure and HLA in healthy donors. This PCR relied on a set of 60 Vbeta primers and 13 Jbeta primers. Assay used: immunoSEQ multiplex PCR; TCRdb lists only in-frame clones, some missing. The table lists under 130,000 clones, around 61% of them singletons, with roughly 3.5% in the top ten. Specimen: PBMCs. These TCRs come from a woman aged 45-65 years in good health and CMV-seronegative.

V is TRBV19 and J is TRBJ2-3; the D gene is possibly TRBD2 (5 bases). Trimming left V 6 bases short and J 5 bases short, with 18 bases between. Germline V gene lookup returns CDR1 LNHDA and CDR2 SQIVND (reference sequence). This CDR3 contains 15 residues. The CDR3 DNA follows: TGTGCCAGTAGAAGGAGGAGCAGAAACCAAGATACGCAGTATTTT. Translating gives CASRRRSRNQDTQYF.

The CDR3 region is CAWSFAQGYSNQPQHF. The CDR3 coding sequence is TGTGCCTGGAGTTTCGCTCAGGGCTATAGCAATCAGCCCCAGCATTTT. The genes are TRBV30 and TRBJ1-5; D perhaps matches TRBD1 (5 bases). Germline CDR1 GTSNPN, CDR2 SVGIG (reference sequence). The CDR3 contains 16 residues. V lost 2 bases to trimming and J lost 0 bases, with 14 bases between them.

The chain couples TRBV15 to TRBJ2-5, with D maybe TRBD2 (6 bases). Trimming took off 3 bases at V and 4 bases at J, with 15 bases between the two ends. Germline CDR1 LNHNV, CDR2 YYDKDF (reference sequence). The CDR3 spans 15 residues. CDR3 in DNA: TGTGCCACCAGCAGTCCCTTGGGGGGATCAGAGACCCAGTACTTC. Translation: CATSSPLGGSETQYF.

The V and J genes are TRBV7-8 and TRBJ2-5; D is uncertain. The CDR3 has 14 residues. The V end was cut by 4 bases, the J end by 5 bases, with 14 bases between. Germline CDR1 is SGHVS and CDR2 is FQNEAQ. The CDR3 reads CASSSFDSMETQYF. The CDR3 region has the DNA TGTGCCAGCAGCTCATTTGACTCGATGGAGACCCAGTACTTC.

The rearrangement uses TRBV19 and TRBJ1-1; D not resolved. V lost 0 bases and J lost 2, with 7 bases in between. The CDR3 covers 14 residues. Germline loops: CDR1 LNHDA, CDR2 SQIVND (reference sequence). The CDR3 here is CASSIDRKNTEAFF. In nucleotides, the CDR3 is TGTGCCAGTAGTATAGACAGGAAAAACACTGAAGCTTTCTTT. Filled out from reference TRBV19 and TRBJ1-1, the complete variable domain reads DGGITQSPKYLFRKEGQNVTLSCEQNLNHDAMYWYRQDPGQGLRLIYYSQIVNDFQKGDIAEGYSVSREKKESFPLTVTSAQKNPTAFYLCASSIDRKNTEAFFGQGTRLTVV.

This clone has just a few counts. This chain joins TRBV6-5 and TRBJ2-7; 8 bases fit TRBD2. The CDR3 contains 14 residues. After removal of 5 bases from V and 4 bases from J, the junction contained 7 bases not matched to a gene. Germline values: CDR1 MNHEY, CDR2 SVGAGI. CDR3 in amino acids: CASSRTSTDYEQYF. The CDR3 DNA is TGTGCCAGCAGTCGGACTAGCACAGATTACGAGCAGTACTTC.

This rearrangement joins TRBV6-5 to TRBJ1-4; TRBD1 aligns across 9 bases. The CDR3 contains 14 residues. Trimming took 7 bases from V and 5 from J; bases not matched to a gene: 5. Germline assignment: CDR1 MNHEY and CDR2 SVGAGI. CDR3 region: CASKRQGGNEKLFF. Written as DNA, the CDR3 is TGTGCCAGCAAGAGACAGGGGGGGAATGAAAAACTGTTTTTT.

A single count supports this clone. The CDR3 DNA follows: TGTGCCAGCAGTTATGGCGGGAGAACGAACACCGGGGAGCTGTTTTTT. Encoded protein: CASSYGGRTNTGELFF. J is TRBJ2-2 and V is TRBV6-6; TRBD2 aligns across 7 bases. The germline CDR1 and CDR2 sequences are MNHNY and SVGAGI (reference sequence). The CDR3 spans 16 residues. V gave up 3 bases and J gave up 0 bases; unmatched junction bases: 4.

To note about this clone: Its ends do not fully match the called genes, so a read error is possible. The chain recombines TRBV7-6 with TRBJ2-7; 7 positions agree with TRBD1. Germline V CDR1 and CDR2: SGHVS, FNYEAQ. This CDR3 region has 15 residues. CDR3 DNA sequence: TGTGCCGGCAGCGCCAACAGGGGTGTCCCCTACGAGCAGTACTTC. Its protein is CAGSANRGVPYEQYF.

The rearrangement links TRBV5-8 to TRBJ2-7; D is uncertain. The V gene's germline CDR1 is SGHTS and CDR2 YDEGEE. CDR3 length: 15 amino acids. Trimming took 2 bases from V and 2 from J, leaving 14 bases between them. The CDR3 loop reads CASSLTDSIPYEQYF. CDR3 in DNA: TGTGCCAGCAGCTTAACAGATTCTATTCCCTACGAGCAGTACTTC.

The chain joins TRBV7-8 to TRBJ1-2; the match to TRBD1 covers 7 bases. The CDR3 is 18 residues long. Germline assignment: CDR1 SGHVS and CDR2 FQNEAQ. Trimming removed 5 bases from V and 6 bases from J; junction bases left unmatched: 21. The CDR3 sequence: CASSPSAGTEYKRHGYTF. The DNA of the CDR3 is TGTGCCAGCAGCCCATCGGCCGGGACAGAGTACAAAAGGCATGGCTACACCTTC. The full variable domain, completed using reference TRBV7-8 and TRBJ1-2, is GAGVSQSPRYKVAKRGQDVALRCDPISGHVSLFWYQQALGQGPEFLTYFQNEAQLDKSGLPSDRFFAERPEGSVSTLKIQRTQQEDSAVYLCASSPSAGTEYKRHGYTFGSGTRLTVV.

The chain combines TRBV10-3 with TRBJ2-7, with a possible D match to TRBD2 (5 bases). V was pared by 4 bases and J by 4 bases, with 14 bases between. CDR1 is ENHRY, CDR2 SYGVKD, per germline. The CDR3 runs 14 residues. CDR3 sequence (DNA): TGTGCCATCAGTGCCGGAGCGGATTCTTACGAGCAGTACTTC. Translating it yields CAISAGADSYEQYF.

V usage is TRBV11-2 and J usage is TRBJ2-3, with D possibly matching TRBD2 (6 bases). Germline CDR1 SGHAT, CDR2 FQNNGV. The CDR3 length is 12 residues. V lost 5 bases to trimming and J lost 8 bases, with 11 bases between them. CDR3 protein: CASSLAGGTQYF. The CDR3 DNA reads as TGTGCCAGCAGCCTGGCCGGGGGTACGCAGTATTTT.

The CDR3 region has the DNA TGTGCCAGCAGCCCAGGGGTAGGGGCTTCACCCCTCCACTTT. The encoded protein is CASSPGVGASPLHF. The J gene is TRBJ1-6, the V gene TRBV11-2; D is perhaps TRBD1 (6 bases). The CDR3 is 14 amino acids. Trimming cost V 5 bases and J 9 bases, with 14 bases left between them. Germline CDR1 is SGHAT and CDR2 is FQNNGV.

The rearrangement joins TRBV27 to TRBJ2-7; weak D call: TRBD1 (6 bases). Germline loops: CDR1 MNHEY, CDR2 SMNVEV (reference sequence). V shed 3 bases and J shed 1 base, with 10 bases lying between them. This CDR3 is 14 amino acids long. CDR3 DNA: TGTGCCAGCAGTTTGAAGGGGGTGTCCTACGAGCAGTACTTC. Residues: CASSLKGVSYEQYF.

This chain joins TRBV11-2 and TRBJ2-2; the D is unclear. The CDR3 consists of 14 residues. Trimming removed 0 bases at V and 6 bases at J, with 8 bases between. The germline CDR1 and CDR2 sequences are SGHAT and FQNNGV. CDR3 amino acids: CASSLDRSAGELFF. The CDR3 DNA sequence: TGTGCCAGCAGCTTAGATCGCAGCGCCGGGGAGCTGTTTTTT.

CDR3 sequence (DNA): TGTGCTAGTGGTTCCCCGAGTGGTGAGCAGTTCTTC. Its translation: CASGSPSGEQFF. This rearrangement joins TRBV12-5 to TRBJ2-1; D call uncertain. The CDR3 covers 12 residues. Germline CDR1 is LGHNT and CDR2 is FRNRAP. The V end was cut by 4 bases, the J end by 9 bases, with 10 bases between. The full variable domain, completed using reference TRBV12-5 and TRBJ2-1, is DARVTQTPRHKVTEMGQEVTMRCQPILGHNTVFWYRQTMMQGLELLAYFRNRAPLDDSGMPKDRFSAEMPDATLATLKIQPSEPRDSAVYFCASGSPSGEQFFGPGTRLTVL.

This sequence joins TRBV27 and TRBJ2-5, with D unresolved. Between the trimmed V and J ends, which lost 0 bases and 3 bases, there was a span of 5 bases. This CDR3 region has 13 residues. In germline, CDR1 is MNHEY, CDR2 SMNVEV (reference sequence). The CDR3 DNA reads TGTGCCAGCAGTTTATCCCCTAAAGAGACCCAGTACTTC. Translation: CASSLSPKETQYF.